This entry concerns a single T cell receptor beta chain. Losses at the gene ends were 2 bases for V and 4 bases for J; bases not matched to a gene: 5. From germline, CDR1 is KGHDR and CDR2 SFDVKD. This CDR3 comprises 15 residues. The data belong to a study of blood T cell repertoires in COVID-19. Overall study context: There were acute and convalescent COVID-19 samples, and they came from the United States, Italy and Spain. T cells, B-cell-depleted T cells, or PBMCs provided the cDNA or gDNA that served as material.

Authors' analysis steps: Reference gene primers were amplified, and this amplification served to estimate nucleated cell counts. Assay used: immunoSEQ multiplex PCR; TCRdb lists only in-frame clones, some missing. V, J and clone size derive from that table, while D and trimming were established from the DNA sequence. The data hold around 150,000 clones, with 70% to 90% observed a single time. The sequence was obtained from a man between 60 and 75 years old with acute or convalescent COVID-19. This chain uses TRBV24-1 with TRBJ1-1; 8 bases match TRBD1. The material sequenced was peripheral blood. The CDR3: CATSDSTGEITEAFF. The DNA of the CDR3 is TGTGCCACCAGTGATTCGACAGGGGAGATCACTGAAGCTTTCTTT.